This TCR beta chain was captured by sequencing in a study of T cells expressing NK-cell markers. Per the germline V gene, CDR1 is DFQATT and CDR2 is SNEGSKA (reference sequence). The CDR3 extends over 15 amino acids. TCRdb reprocessed the 5' RACE reads; each CDR3 protein has one entry and no DNA is given. The sample has 550,000 to 600,000 distinct CDR3 sequences; the top ten hold around 4%. The rearrangement links TRBV20-1 to TRBJ1-1; the TRBD1 assignment by TCRdb is unverifiable without DNA. The sequence came from a man between 18 and 29 years old in good health. The sample consisted of blood T cells: a sorted CD56 or NKG2C T cell subset, CD4+ or CD8+ T cells, or bulk PBMC T cells (not recorded which). This CDR3 reads CSVSLATGGQLRAFF.